This T cell receptor (beta chain) came from a study of T cell responses to AZD1222 COVID-19 vaccine. As regards this clone: Its antigen is as yet unknown.

V was clipped by 10 bases and J by 2 bases; unmatched bases: 11. CDR1 and CDR2 (germline): MNHEY, SMNVEV (reference sequence). This CDR3 region has 14 residues. Assay used: immunoSEQ multiplex PCR; TCRdb lists only in-frame clones, some missing. This table has 150,000 to 180,000 clones, about 87% appearing once. Study-wide results and limits: Donors, mostly white British, included more females; clonal diversity was possibly underestimated. Sampling that yielded the repertoires occurred only after the peak T cell response. A reported finding is that nearly half of spike-specific TCRs target unmutated variant regions. Recipients of two AZD1222 doses showed rising Spike-specific TCR breadth and depth.

Sequenced here: peripheral blood, sampled 28 days after the second AZD1222 dose. This receptor was obtained from an adult who received the AZD1222 COVID-19 vaccine. This chain joins TRBV27 and TRBJ2-7; 7 bases fit TRBD2. The CDR3 sequence is CATLNRGVPYEQYF. The CDR3 region has the DNA TGTGCCACTCTAAACCGGGGGGTGCCCTACGAGCAGTACTTC.